This T cell receptor (beta chain) was sequenced during a study of beta chain features in type 1 diabetes. Study-wide background: There was similarity between patients and healthy donors in age, gender and cell yields. All samples combined gave about 100 million sorted cells for examination. Study conclusions and caveats: Researchers report that Type 1 diabetes patients had moderately but significantly shorter TCRB CDR3s across all four CD4+ subsets.

The table lists this clone with a few counts. The antigen is unknown. Germline V CDR1 and CDR2: LGHNA, YNFKEQ. This CDR3 contains 16 residues. Trimming stripped 1 base from V and 3 bases from J, with 14 bases between. What was sequenced were expressed TCRB transcripts, since all of the isolated RNA had been reverse transcribed. TCRdb's copy holds only in-frame clones and misses some; the assay was immunoSEQ multiplex PCR. Of about 150,000 clones in the sample, roughly 9% were seen once. Material for sequencing was central memory CD4+ T cells from blood. This TCR was recovered from a woman aged 25 to 39 with type 1 diabetes. The chain combines TRBV4-2 with TRBJ2-3; D is perhaps TRBD2 (5 bases). This CDR3 is CASSQVQALATDTQYF. DNA for the CDR3: TGTGCCAGCAGCCAAGTTCAGGCCCTAGCAACAGATACGCAGTATTTT.